This T cell receptor beta chain was recovered during a study of shared clonotypes between healthy human individuals. Regarding this clone: The antigen is undetermined.

Only CD45RO-negative cells positively selected for CCR7 counted as naive CD8 cells, so terminally differentiated effector memory CD45RA+ cells were excluded. The CDR3 contains 17 residues. The V gene end was trimmed by 4 bases and the J gene end by 5 bases; junction bases not matched to a gene: 18. Germline lookup yields CDR1 SGHRS and CDR2 YFSETQ. Overall study findings and caveats: For naive CD4 cells, around 5% of clonotypes were shared across a few donors. Against clonotypes common to all four donors, non-shared ones had lower generation probabilities.

Replicate PCRs run on sorted subsets employed roughly 180 ng DNA, roughly 30,000 T cell genomes. Assay used: immunoSEQ multiplex PCR; TCRdb lists only in-frame clones, some missing. The sample lists some 2 million clones, less than 95% occurring once. Sequenced sample: naive CD8+ T cells sorted from blood. The TCR sequence derives from a man aged 18 to 29 in good health. The chain is built from TRBV5-1 and TRBJ2-7; TRBD1 agrees at 7 bases. CDR3 protein: CASSPSPLQGKLDEQYF. The CDR3 DNA reads as TGCGCCAGCAGCCCCTCTCCGTTACAGGGGAAATTGGACGAGCAGTACTTC.